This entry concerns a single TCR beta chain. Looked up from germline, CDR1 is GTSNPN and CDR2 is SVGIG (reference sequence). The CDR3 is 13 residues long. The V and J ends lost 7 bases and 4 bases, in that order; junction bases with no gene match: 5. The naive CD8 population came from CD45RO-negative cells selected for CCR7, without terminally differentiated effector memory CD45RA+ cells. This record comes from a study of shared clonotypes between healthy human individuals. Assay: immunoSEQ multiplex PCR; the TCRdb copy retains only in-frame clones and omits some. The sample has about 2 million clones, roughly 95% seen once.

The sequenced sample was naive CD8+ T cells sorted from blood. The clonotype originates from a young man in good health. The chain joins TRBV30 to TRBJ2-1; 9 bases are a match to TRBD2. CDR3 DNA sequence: TGTGCCTTTAGCGGGAGCGGATACAATGAGCAGTTCTTC. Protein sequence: CAFSGSGYNEQFF.